The clone carrying this TCR beta chain was seen only a few times. Trimming pared 5 bases from V and 2 bases from J, leaving 10 bases between. The CDR3 length is 13 residues. CDR1 and CDR2 (germline): LNHDA, SQIVND (reference sequence). Data came from immunoSEQ multiplex PCR; TCRdb stores just in-frame clones and leaves some out. The sample lists some 1,900,000 clones, approximately 95% occurring once. Naive-designated CD8 cells lacked CD45RO, were positively enriched for CCR7, and omitted terminally differentiated effector memory CD45RA+ cells. The data were taken from a study of shared clonotypes between healthy human individuals.

This clonotype was sampled from a man between 18 and 35 years old in good health. Sample: naive CD8+ T cells sorted from blood. The chain carries TRBV19 and TRBJ2-7, with D unresolved. Here the CDR3 DNA reads TGTGCCAGTAGTGTCGGTTTTGCCTACGAGCAGTACTTC. Protein: CASSVGFAYEQYF. The full variable domain, completed using reference TRBV19 and TRBJ2-7, is DGGITQSPKYLFRKEGQNVTLSCEQNLNHDAMYWYRQDPGQGLRLIYYSQIVNDFQKGDIAEGYSVSREKKESFPLTVTSAQKNPTAFYLCASSVGFAYEQYFGPGTRLTVT.